These 3 T cell receptor beta chains share one sample of origin, sequenced in a study of T-cell memory formation after mild COVID-19. TCRdb redid the calling of the 5' RACE reads with MiXCR, one entry per CDR3 protein. The sample lists fewer than 95,000 distinct CDR3 sequences, about 14% occurring once. The sequenced sample consisted of PBMCs or a T cell subset sorted from them (not recorded which). The receptors were gathered from a man in his late teens or twenties who had mild COVID-19 (a few samples of this study predate the infection). Cell type and time point are not known.

This sequence joins TRBV7-9 and TRBJ1-2, with 7 bases that match TRBD1. This CDR3 region has 13 residues. The germline gives CDR1 SEHNR, CDR2 FQNEAQ (reference sequence). Unmatched junction bases numbered 4, after V lost 5 bases and J lost 4 bases. The CDR3 loop reads CASSQGGSYGYTF. In DNA, the CDR3 is TGTGCCAGCAGCCAAGGGGGCAGCTATGGCTACACCTTC.

This clonotype showed up just a few times. V gene TRBV6-2 or TRBV6-3 combines with J gene TRBJ1-1, with D perhaps TRBD1 (5 bases). The CDR3 has 14 amino acids. CDR1 MNHEY and CDR2 SVGEGT come from the germline V gene. Trimming left V 6 bases short and J 1 base short, with 12 bases between. The chain's CDR3 is CASSRDGKNTEAFF. In DNA, the CDR3 is TGTGCCAGCAGCCGGGACGGGAAGAACACTGAAGCTTTCTTT.

In its sample, this clonotype was seen a few times. The gene calls are TRBV7-8 and TRBJ1-5; no clear D. The V end was cut by 4 bases, the J end by 0 bases, with 7 bases between. The length of the CDR3 is 14 residues. CDR1 and CDR2 (germline): SGHVS, FQNEAQ. CDR3 in DNA: TGTGCCAGCAGCTCGGAACTTAGCAATCAGCCCCAGCATTTT. It yields the protein CASSSELSNQPQHF.